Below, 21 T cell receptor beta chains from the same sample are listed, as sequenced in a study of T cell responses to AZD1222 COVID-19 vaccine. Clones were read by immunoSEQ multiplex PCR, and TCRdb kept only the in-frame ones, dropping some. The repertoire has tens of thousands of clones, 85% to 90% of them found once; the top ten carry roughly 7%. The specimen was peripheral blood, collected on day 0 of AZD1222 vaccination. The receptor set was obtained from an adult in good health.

The CDR3 protein is CASSLVPGLNTEAFF. The DNA of the CDR3 is TGTGCCAGCAGCTTAGTGCCCGGACTAAACACTGAAGCTTTCTTT. The gene calls are TRBV7-2 and TRBJ1-1; the D is unclear. CDR1 is SGHTA, CDR2 FQGNSA, per germline. Trimming cost V 1 base and J 2 bases, with 11 bases left between them. The CDR3 is 15 amino acids. Based on the CDR3 plus reference TRBV7-2 and TRBJ1-1, the full variable domain is GAGVSQSPSNKVTEKGKDVELRCDPISGHTALYWYRQSLGQGLEFLIYFQGNSAPDKSGLPSDRFSAERTGGSVSTLTIQRTQQEDSAVYLCASSLVPGLNTEAFFGQGTRLTVV.

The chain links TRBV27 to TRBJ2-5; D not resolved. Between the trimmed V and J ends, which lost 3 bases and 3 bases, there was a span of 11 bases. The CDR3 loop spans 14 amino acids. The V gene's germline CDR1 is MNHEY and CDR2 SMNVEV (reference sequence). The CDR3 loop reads CASSFGVAEETQYF. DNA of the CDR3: TGTGCCAGCAGTTTTGGGGTCGCAGAAGAGACCCAGTACTTC.

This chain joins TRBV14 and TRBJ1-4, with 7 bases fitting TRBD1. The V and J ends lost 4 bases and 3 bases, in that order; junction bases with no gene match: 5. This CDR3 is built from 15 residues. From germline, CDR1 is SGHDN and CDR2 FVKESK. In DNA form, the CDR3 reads TGTGCCAGCAGCCCCCAGGGGGAGCCTAATGAAAAACTGTTTTTT. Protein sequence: CASSPQGEPNEKLFF. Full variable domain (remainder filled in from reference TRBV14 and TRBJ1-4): EAGVTQFPSHSVIEKGQTVTLRCDPISGHDNLYWYRRVMGKEIKFLLHFVKESKQDESGMPNNRFLAERTGGTYSTLKVQPAELEDSGVYFCASSPQGEPNEKLFFGSGTQLSVL.

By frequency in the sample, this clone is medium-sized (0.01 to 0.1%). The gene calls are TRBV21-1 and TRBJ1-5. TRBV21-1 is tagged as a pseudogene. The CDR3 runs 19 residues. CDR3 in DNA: TGTGCCAGCAGCAAAGCGCGGGAGGCAGGGGCTTATAGCAATCAGCCCCAGCATTTT. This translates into CASSKAREAGAYSNQPQHF.

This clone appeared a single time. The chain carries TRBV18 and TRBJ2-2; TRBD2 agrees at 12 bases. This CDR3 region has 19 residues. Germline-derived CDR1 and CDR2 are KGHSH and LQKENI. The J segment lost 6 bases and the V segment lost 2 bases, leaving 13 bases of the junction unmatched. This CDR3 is CASSPARARLAGAPGELFF. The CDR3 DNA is TGTGCCAGCTCACCAGCCCGCGCGAGACTAGCGGGAGCCCCCGGGGAGCTGTTTTTT.

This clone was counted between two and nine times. The CDR3 DNA reads TGTGCCAGCAGTGACGGGAACACCGGGGAGCTGTTTTTT. This codes for CASSDGNTGELFF. The rearrangement uses TRBV6-4 and TRBJ2-2, with D hard to call. Trimming removed 2 bases at V and 1 base at J, with 2 bases between. Germline V gene lookup returns CDR1 MRHNA and CDR2 SNTAGT. The length of the CDR3 is 13 residues.

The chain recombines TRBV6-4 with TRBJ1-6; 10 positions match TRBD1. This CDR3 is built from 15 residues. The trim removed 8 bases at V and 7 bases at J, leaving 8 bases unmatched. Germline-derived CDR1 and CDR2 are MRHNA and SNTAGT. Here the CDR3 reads CASSRTGGWNSPLHF. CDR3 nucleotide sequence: TGTGCCAGCTCCAGGACAGGGGGTTGGAATTCACCCCTCCACTTT.

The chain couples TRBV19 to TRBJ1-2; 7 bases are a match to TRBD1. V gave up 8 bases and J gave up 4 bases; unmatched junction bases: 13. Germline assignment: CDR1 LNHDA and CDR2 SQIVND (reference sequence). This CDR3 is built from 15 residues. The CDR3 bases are TGTGCCAGTGGTGGTGGGACAGAAAATATCTATGGCTACACCTTC. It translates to CASGGGTENIYGYTF.

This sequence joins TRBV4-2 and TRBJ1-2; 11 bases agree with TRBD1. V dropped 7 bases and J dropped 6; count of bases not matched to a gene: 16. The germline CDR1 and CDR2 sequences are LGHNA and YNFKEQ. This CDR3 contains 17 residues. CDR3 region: CASIPRTGGAGQDGYTF. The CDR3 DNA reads TGTGCCAGCATACCAAGGACAGGGGGCGCTGGGCAGGATGGCTACACCTTC.

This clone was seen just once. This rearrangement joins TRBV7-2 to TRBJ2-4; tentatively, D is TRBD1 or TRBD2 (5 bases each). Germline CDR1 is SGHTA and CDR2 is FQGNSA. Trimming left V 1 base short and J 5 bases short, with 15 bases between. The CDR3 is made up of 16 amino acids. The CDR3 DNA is TGTGCCAGCAGCTTAGTTTGGACTGGGGCTGAAAACATTCAGTACTTC. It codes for CASSLVWTGAENIQYF.

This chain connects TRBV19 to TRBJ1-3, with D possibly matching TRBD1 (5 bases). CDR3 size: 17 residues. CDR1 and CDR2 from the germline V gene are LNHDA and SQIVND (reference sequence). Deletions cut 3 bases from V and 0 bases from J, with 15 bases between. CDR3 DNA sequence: TGTGCCAGTAGTATCTGGGGGACCGAAAGCTCTGGAAACACCATATATTTT. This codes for CASSIWGTESSGNTIYF.

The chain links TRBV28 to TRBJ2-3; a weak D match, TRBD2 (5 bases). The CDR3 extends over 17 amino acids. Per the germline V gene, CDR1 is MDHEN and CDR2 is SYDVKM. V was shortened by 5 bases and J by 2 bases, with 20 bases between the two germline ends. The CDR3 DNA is TGTGCCAGCAGTCCCCCTCCGACTATAACTAACACAGATACGCAGTATTTT. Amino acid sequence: CASSPPPTITNTDTQYF.

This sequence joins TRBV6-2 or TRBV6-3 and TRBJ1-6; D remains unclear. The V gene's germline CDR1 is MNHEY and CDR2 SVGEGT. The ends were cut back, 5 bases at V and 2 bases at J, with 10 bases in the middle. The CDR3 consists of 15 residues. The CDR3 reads CASSLGLPYNSPLHF. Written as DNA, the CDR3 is TGTGCCAGCAGTCTGGGGTTGCCCTATAATTCACCCCTCCACTTT.

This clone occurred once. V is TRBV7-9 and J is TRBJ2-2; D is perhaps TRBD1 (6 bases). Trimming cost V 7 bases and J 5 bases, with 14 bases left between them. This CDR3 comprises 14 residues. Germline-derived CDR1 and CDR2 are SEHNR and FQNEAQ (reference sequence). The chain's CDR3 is CASNSGESTGELFF. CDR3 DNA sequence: TGTGCCAGCAACTCAGGGGAATCAACCGGGGAGCTGTTTTTT. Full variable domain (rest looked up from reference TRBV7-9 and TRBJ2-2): DTGVSQNPRHKITKRGQNVTFRCDPISEHNRLYWYRQTLGQGPEFLTYFQNEAQLEKSRLLSDRFSAERPKGSFSTLEIQRTEQGDSAMYLCASNSGESTGELFFGEGSRLTVL.

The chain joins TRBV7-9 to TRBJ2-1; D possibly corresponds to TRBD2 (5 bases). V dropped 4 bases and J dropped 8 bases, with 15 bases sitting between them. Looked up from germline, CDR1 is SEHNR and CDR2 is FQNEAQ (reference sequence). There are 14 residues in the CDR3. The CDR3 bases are TGTGCCAGCAGCTCACCAGGTTGGGGAGATGAGCAGTTCTTC. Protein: CASSSPGWGDEQFF.

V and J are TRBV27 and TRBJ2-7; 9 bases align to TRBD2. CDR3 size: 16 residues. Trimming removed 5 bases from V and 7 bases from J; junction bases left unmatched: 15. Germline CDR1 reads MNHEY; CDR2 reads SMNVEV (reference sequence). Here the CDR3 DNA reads TGTGCCAGCAGTCGCGCCACCATAGCGGGGGCAGATGAGCAGTACTTC. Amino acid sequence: CASSRATIAGADEQYF.

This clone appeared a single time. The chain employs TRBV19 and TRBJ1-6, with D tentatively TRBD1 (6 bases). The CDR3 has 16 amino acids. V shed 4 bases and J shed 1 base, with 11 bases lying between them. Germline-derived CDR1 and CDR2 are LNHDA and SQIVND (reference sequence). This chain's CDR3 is CASSKQGGSYNSPLHF. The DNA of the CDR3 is TGTGCCAGTAGTAAACAGGGAGGATCCTATAATTCACCCCTCCACTTT.

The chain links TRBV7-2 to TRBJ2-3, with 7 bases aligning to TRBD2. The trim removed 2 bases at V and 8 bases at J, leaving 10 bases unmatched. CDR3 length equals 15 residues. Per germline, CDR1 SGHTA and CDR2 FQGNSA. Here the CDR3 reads CASSLLGGEISTQYF. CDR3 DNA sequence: TGTGCCAGCAGCTTACTGGGGGGGGAGATAAGTACGCAGTATTTT.

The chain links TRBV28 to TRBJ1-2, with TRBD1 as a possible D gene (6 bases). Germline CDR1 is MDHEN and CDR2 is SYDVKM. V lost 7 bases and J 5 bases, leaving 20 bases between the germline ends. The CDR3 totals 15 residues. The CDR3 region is CASTPGPGVLYGYTF. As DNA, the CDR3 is TGTGCCAGCACCCCTGGGCCAGGGGTTTTATATGGCTACACCTTC.

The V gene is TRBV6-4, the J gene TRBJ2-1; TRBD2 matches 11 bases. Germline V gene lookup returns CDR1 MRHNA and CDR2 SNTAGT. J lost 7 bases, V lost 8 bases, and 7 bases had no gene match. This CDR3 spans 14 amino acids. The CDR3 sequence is CASPRASGGNEQFF. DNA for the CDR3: TGTGCCAGCCCGAGGGCTAGCGGGGGGAATGAGCAGTTCTTC.

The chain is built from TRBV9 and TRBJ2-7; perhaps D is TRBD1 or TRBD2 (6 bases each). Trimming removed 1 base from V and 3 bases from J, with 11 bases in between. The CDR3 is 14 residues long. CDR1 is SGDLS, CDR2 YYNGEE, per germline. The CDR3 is CASSVTGANYEQYF. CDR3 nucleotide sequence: TGTGCCAGCAGCGTAACGGGGGCGAACTACGAGCAGTACTTC.